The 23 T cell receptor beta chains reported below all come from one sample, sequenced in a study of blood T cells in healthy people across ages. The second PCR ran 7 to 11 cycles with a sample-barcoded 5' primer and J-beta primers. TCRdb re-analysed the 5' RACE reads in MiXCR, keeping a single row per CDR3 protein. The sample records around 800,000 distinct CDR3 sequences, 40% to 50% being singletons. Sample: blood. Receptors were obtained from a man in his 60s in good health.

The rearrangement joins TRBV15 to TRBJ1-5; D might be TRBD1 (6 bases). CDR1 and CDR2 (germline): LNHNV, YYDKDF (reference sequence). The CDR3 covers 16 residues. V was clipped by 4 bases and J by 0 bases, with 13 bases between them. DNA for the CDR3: TGTGCCACCAGCACGGGACACACTATTAGCAATCAGCCCCAGCATTTT. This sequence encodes CATSTGHTISNQPQHF. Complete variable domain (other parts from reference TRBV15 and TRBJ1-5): DAMVIQNPRYQVTQFGKPVTLSCSQTLNHNVMYWYQQKSSQAPKLLFHYYDKDFNNEADTPDNFQSRRPNTSFCFLDIRSPGLGDTAMYLCATSTGHTISNQPQHFGDGTRLSIL.

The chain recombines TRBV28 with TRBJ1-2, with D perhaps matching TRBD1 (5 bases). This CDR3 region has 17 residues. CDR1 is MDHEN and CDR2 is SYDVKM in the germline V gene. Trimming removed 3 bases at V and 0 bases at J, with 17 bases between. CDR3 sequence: CASSFPTRGIANYGYTF. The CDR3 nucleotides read TGTGCCAGCAGTTTCCCTACACGGGGGATTGCTAACTATGGCTACACCTTC.

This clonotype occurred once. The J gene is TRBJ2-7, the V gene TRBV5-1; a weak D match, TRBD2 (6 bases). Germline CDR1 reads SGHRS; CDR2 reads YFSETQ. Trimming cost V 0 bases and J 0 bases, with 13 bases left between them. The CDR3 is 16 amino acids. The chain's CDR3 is CASSLDRELSSYEQYF. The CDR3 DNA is TGCGCCAGCAGCTTGGATCGGGAGTTAAGCTCCTACGAGCAGTACTTC. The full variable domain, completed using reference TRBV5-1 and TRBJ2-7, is KAGVTQTPRYLIKTRGQQVTLSCSPISGHRSVSWYQQTPGQGLQFLFEYFSETQRNKGNFPGRFSGRQFSNSRSEMNVSTLELGDSALYLCASSLDRELSSYEQYFGPGTRLTVT.

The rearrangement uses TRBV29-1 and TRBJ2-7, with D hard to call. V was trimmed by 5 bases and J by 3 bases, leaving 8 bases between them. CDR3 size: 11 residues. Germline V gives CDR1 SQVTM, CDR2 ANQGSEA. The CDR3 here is CSVTSDYEQYF. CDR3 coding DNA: TGCAGCGTTACGAGCGACTACGAGCAGTACTTC.

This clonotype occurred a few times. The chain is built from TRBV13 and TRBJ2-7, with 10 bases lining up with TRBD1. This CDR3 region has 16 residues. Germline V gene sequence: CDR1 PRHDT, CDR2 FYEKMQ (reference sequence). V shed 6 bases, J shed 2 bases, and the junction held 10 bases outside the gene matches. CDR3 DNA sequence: TGTGCCAGCAGTTCGTCCGGGACAGGGGTCCCCTACGAGCAGTACTTC. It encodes CASSSSGTGVPYEQYF.

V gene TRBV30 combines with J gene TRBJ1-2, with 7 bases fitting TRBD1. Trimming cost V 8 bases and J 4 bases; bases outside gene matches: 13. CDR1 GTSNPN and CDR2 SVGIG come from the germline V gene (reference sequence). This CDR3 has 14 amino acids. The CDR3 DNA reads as TGTGCCAGACGACCCCTAAGGGGGCCCTATGGCTACACCTTC. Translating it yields CARRPLRGPYGYTF. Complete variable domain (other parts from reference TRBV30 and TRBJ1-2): SQTIHQWPATLVQPVGSPLSLECTVEGTSNPNLYWYRQAAGRGLQLLFYSVGIGQISSEVPQNLSASRPQDRQFILSSKKLLLSDSGFYLCARRPLRGPYGYTFGSGTRLTVV.

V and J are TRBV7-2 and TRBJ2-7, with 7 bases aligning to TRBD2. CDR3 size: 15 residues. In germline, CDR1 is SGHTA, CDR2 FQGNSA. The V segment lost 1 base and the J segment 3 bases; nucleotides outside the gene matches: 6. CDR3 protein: CASSLGRAGIYEQYF. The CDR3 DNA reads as TGTGCCAGCAGCTTAGGTCGAGCGGGGATCTACGAGCAGTACTTC.

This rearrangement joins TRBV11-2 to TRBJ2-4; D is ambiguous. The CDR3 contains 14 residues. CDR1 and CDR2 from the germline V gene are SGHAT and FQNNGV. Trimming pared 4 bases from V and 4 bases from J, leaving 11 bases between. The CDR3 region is CASSSRSEKNIQYF. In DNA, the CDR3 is TGTGCCAGCAGCTCCCGGTCCGAGAAAAACATTCAGTACTTC.

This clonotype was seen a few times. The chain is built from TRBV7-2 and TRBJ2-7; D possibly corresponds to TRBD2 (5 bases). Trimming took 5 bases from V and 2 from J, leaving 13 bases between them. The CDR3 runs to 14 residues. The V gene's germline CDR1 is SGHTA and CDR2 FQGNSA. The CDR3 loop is CASSAREPTYEQYF. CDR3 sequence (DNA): TGTGCCAGCAGCGCAAGGGAGCCGACCTACGAGCAGTACTTC.

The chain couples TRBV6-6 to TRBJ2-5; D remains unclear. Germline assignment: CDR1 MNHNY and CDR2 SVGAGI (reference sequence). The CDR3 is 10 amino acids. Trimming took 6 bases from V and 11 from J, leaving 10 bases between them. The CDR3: CASRGNEQYF. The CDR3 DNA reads TGTGCCAGCAGAGGAAATGAGCAGTACTTC.

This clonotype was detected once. The CDR3 DNA reads TGTGCCAGCAGCCCCGACAGGGGGCTTGGTCAGCCCCAGCATTTT. Amino acids: CASSPDRGLGQPQHF. The chain employs TRBV28 and TRBJ1-5; 10 nucleotides agree with TRBD1. CDR1 and CDR2 (germline): MDHEN, SYDVKM. Trimming took 6 bases from V and 6 from J; bases not matched to a gene: 8. CDR3 length equals 15 residues.

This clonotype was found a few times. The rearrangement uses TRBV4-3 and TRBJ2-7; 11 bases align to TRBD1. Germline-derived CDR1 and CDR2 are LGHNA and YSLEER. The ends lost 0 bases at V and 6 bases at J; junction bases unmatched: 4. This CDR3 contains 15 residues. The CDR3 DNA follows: TGCGCCAGCAGCCAAGACCGAGGGACAGGGGGCGAGCAGTACTTC. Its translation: CASSQDRGTGGEQYF.

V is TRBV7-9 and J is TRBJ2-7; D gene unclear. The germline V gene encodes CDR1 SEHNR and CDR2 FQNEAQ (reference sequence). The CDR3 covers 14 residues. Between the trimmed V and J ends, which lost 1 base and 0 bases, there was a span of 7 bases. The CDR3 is CASSLETISYEQYF. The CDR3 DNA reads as TGTGCCAGCAGCTTAGAGACGATCTCCTACGAGCAGTACTTC.

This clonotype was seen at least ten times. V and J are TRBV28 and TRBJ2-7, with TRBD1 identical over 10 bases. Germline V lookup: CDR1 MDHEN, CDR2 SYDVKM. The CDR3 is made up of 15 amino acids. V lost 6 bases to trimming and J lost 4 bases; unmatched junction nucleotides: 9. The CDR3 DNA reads TGTGCCAGCAGCCAAGTCGGGACAGGGGAGTACGAGCAGTACTTC. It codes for CASSQVGTGEYEQYF.

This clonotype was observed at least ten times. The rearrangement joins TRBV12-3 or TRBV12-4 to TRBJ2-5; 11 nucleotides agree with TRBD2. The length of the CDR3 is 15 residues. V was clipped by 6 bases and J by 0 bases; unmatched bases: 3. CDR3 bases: TGTGCCAGCAGCAGACTAGCGGGGAACCAAGAGACCCAGTACTTC. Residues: CASSRLAGNQETQYF.

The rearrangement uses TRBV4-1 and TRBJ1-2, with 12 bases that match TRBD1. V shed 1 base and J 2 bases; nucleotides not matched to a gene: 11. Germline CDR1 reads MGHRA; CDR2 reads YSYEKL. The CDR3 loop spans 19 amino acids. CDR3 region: CASSQVRGDRGRGNYGYTF. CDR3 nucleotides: TGCGCCAGCAGCCAAGTCCGAGGGGACAGGGGGCGAGGAAACTATGGCTACACCTTC.

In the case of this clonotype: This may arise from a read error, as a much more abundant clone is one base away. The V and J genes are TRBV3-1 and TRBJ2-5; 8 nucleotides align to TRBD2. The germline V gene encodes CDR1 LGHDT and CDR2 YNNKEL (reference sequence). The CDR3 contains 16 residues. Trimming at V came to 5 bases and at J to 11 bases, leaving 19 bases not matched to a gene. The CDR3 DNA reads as TGTGCCAGCAGCTTATTGGGCCGCGGGGGGAACAATGAGCAGTACTTC. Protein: CASSLLGRGGNNEQYF.

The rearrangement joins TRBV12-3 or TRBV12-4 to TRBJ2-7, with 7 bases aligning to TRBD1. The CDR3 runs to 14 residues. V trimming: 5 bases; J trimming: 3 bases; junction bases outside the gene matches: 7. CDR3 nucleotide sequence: TGTGCCAGCAGTCCTGGGGACAGCTACTACGAGCAGTACTTC. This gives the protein CASSPGDSYYEQYF.

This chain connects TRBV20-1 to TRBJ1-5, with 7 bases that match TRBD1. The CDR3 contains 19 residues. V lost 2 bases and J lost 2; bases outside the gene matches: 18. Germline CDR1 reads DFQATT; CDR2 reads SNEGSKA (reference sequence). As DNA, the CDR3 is TGCAGTGCTAGAAAATTAAGACAGGGATCCGGATGGCGCAATCAGCCCCAGCATTTT. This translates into CSARKLRQGSGWRNQPQHF.

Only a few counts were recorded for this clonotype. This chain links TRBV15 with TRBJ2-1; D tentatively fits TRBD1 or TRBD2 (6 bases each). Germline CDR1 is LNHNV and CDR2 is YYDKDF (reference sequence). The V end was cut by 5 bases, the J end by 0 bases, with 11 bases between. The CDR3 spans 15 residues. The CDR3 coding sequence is TGTGCCACCAGCCGCAGGGGACTCTCCTACAATGAGCAGTTCTTC. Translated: CATSRRGLSYNEQFF.

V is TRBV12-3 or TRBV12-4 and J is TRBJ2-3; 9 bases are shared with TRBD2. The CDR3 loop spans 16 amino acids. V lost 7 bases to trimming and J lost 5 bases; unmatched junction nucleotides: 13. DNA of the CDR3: TGTGCCAGCACCTCAGGGCGGCGGGGGGGCGGAGATACGCAGTATTTT. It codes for CASTSGRRGGGDTQYF.

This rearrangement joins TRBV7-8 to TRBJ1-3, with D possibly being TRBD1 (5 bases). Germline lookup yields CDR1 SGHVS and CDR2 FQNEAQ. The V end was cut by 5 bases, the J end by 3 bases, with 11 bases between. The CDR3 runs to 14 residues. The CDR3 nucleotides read TGTGCCAGCAGCGCGACAGCTATTGGAAACACCATATATTTT. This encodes CASSATAIGNTIYF.

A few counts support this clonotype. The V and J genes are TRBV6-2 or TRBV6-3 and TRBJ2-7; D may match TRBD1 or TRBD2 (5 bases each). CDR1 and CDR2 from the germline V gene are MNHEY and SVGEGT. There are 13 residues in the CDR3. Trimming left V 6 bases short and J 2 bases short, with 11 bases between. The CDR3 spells CASRPRGPYEQYF. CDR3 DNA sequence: TGTGCCAGCAGGCCCCGGGGACCCTACGAGCAGTACTTC.